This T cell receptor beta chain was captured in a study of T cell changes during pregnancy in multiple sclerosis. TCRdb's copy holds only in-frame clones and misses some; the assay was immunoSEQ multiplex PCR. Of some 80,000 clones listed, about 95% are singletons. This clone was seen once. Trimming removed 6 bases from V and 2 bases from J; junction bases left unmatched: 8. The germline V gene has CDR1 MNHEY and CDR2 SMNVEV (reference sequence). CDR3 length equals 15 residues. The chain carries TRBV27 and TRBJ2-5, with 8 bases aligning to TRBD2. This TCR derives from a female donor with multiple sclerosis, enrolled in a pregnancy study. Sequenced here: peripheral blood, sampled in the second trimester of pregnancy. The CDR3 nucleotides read TGTGCCAGCAGGGGGGGACTAGTTCCTCAAGAGACCCAGTACTTC. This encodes CASRGGLVPQETQYF.